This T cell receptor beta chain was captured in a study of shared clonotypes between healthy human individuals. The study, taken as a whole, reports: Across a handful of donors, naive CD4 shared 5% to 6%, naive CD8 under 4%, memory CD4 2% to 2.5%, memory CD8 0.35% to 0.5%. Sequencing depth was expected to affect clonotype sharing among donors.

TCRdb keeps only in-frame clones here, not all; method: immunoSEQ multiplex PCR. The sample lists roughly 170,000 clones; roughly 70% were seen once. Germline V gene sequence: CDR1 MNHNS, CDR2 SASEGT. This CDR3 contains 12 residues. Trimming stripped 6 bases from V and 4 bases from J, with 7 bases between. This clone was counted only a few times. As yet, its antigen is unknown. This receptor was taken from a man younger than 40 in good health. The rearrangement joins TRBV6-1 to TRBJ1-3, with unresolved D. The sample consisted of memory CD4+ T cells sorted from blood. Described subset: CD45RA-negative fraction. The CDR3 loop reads CASRDPGNTIYF. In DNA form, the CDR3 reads TGTGCCAGCAGAGACCCAGGAAACACCATATATTTT.